The clone carrying this T cell receptor beta chain was observed a few times. CDR1 SGHRS and CDR2 YFSETQ come from the germline V gene. The CDR3 is 15 amino acids. V lost 4 bases, J lost 7 bases, and 18 bases lay in between. TCRdb reanalysed the RT-PCR reads using MiXCR and keeps one entry per CDR3 protein. The table includes about 700,000 distinct CDR3 sequences, 14% detected once. The clonotype comes from a female donor in good health, serving as a healthy control. Sequencing input: memory CD4+ T cells from blood. The chain recombines TRBV5-1 with TRBJ1-5; D remains unclear. In DNA, the CDR3 is TGCGCCAGCAGCCCGACGCCCGGAACGGAACAGCCCCAGCATTTT. It is translated as CASSPTPGTEQPQHF. Combining the CDR3 with reference TRBV5-1 and TRBJ1-5 gives the whole variable domain KAGVTQTPRYLIKTRGQQVTLSCSPISGHRSVSWYQQTPGQGLQFLFEYFSETQRNKGNFPGRFSGRQFSNSRSEMNVSTLELGDSALYLCASSPTPGTEQPQHFGDGTRLSIL.